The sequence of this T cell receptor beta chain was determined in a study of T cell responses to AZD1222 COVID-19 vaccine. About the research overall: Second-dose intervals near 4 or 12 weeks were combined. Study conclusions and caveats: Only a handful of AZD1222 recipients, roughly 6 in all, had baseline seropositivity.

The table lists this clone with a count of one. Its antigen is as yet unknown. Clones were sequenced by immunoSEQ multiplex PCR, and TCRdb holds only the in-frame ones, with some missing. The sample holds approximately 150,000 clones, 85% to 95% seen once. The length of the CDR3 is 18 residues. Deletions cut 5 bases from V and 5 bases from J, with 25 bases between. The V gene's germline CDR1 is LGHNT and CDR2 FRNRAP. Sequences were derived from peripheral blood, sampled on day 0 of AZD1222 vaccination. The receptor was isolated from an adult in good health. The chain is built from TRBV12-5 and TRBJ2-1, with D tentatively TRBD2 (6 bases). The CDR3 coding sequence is TGTGCTAGTGGTACCTTCCCCGTTAGCGGCCGCGCGGACAATGAGCAGTTCTTC. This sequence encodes CASGTFPVSGRADNEQFF.